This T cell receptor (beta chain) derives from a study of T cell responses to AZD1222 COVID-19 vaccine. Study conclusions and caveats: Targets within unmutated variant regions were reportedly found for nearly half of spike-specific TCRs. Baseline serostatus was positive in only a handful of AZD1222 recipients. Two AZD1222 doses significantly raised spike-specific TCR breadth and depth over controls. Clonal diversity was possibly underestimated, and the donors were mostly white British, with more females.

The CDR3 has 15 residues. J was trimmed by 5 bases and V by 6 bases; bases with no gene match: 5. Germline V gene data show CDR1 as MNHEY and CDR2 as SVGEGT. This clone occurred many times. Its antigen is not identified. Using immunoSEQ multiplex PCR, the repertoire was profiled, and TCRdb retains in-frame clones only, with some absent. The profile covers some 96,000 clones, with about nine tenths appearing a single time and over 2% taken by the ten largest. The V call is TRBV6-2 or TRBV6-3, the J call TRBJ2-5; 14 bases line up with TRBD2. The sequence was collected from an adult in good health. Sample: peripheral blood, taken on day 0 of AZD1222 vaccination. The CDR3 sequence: CASSPTSGGVETQYF. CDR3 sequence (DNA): TGTGCCAGCAGCCCGACTAGCGGGGGGGTCGAGACCCAGTACTTC.